These 3 T cell receptor beta chains came from one sample sequenced in a study of blood T cell repertoires in COVID-19. The table came from immunoSEQ multiplex PCR; TCRdb's copy has only in-frame clones and leaves some out. The sample includes over 100,000 clones, around 88% of them seen just once. Sequenced input: peripheral blood. The receptors were sampled from a man in his fifties or sixties with COVID-19, enrolled during active disease.

The gene calls are TRBV19 and TRBJ2-1, with a weak D call TRBD2 (6 bases). This CDR3 contains 14 residues. Germline CDR1 and CDR2: LNHDA and SQIVND (reference sequence). The ends were cut back, 5 bases at V and 4 bases at J, with 12 bases in the middle. The CDR3: CASSAPGGYNEQFF. The CDR3 nucleotides read TGTGCCAGTAGTGCTCCCGGGGGTTACAATGAGCAGTTCTTC.

The CDR3 is CASSTNRGGPNYGYTF. As DNA, the CDR3 is TGTGCCAGTAGTACCAACCGGGGGGGACCAAACTATGGCTACACCTTC. The rearrangement joins TRBV19 to TRBJ1-2; D might be TRBD1 (5 bases). The CDR3 is made up of 16 amino acids. V lost 4 bases, J lost 2 bases, and 17 bases lay in between. The germline V gene has CDR1 LNHDA and CDR2 SQIVND (reference sequence).

This chain links TRBV19 with TRBJ2-7; D ambiguous. V was pared by 8 bases and J by 3 bases, with 11 bases between. Germline loops: CDR1 LNHDA, CDR2 SQIVND (reference sequence). CDR3 size: 12 residues. The CDR3 DNA follows: TGTGCCAGTTCCGACACCTACTACGAGCAGTACTTC. Protein sequence: CASSDTYYEQYF. The whole variable domain, filled in from reference TRBV19 and TRBJ2-7, reads DGGITQSPKYLFRKEGQNVTLSCEQNLNHDAMYWYRQDPGQGLRLIYYSQIVNDFQKGDIAEGYSVSREKKESFPLTVTSAQKNPTAFYLCASSDTYYEQYFGPGTRLTVT.